This record looks at one TCR beta chain sequence and its context. Its target is unknown. The sample comes from a study of STAT5B mutations in CD4+ large granular lymphocyte leukemia. Profiled with immunoSEQ multiplex PCR; TCRdb holds only in-frame clones, not every one. The table includes some 35,000 clones, around three quarters detected once. Study-level results: Approximately 25% of private leukemic clonotypes occurred rarely in other patients' non-leukemic repertoires.

The TCR was taken from a human donor in good health. The sequencing sample was made of CD4+ T cells from blood buffy coats.

The CDR3 sequence: CASSVRDMNTEAFF. The CDR3 region has the DNA TGTGCCAGCAGCGTCAGGGACATGAACACTGAAGCTTTCTTT. The genes are TRBV5-4 and TRBJ1-1; TRBD1 is a possible D gene (6 bases). The CDR3 has 14 residues. Trimming removed 4 bases from V and 0 bases from J, with 10 bases in between. CDR1 is SGHNT and CDR2 is YYREEE in the germline V gene (reference sequence).